This TCR beta chain comes out of a study of blood T cell repertoires in COVID-19. Clones were sequenced by immunoSEQ multiplex PCR, and TCRdb holds only the in-frame ones, with some missing. Found here are fewer than 600,000 clones, approximately 92% of them singletons; the top ten hold 0.7% to 1%. This clone was seen a single time. V lost 1 base to trimming and J lost 1 base, with 14 bases between them. This CDR3 region has 16 residues. The germline V gene has CDR1 KGHSH and CDR2 LQKENI. Sequenced: peripheral blood. The clonotype was recovered from a young man with COVID-19, enrolled during active disease. The chain couples TRBV18 to TRBJ2-7; tentative D call: TRBD2 (6 bases). The CDR3 region has the DNA TGTGCCAGCTCACCACGAGCCGGGACTTTGTCCTACGAGCAGTACTTC. Its protein product is CASSPRAGTLSYEQYF.